The 31 T cell receptor beta chains below were found in one sample sequenced in a study of T cell responses to AZD1222 COVID-19 vaccine. Sequenced by immunoSEQ multiplex PCR; TCRdb stores in-frame clones only, minus some. Of about 120,000 clones in the sample, 88% were seen once. The sequencing here drew on peripheral blood, taken on day 0 of MenACWY control vaccination. These receptors all stem from an adult in good health.

The chain employs TRBV24-1 and TRBJ2-6, with D uncertain. Trimming removed 2 bases from V and 0 bases from J, with 10 bases in between. CDR3 size: 17 residues. Germline values: CDR1 KGHDR, CDR2 SFDVKD. CDR3 amino acids: CATSDSGRPSGANVLTF. Here the CDR3 DNA reads TGTGCCACCAGTGATTCAGGCAGGCCCTCTGGGGCCAACGTCCTGACTTTC.

This sequence joins TRBV28 and TRBJ2-2; D gene uncertain. This CDR3 has 14 residues. Germline CDR1 and CDR2: MDHEN and SYDVKM. V lost 5 bases and J 3 bases, leaving 10 bases between the germline ends. The CDR3 region is CASSPGSYTGELFF. CDR3 DNA: TGTGCCAGCAGTCCGGGTTCGTACACCGGGGAGCTGTTTTTT. The variable domain in full, with the rest retrieved from reference TRBV28 and TRBJ2-2, is DVKVTQSSRYLVKRTGEKVFLECVQDMDHENMFWYRQDPGLGLRLIYFSYDVKMKEKGDIPEGYSVSREKKERFSLILESASTNQTSMYLCASSPGSYTGELFFGEGSRLTVL.

This CDR3 reads CASSSPGLAGKETQYF. The CDR3 bases are TGTGCCAGCAGCTCCCCGGGACTAGCGGGAAAAGAGACCCAGTACTTC. This chain connects TRBV7-9 to TRBJ2-5; TRBD2 aligns across 13 bases. CDR3 size: 16 residues. The germline V gene encodes CDR1 SEHNR and CDR2 FQNEAQ (reference sequence). The V gene end was trimmed by 4 bases and the J gene end by 3 bases; junction bases not matched to a gene: 5.

The chain is built from TRBV4-2 and TRBJ2-7; D uncertain. Germline CDR1 and CDR2: LGHNA and YNFKEQ. V lost 1 base and J 7 bases, leaving 5 bases between the germline ends. The CDR3 totals 11 residues. The chain's CDR3 is CASSQGTEQYF. The CDR3 bases are TGTGCCAGCAGCCAAGGAACGGAGCAGTACTTC.

This clone was counted once. The rearrangement uses TRBV2 and TRBJ1-4; no definite D call. In germline, CDR1 is SNHLY, CDR2 FYNNEI. The CDR3 loop spans 11 amino acids. Trimming removed 1 base at V and 7 bases at J, with 1 base between. The CDR3 sequence: CASSEVEKLFF. As DNA, the CDR3 is TGTGCCAGCAGTGAAGTTGAAAAACTGTTTTTT.

The V call is TRBV6-5, the J call TRBJ1-2; TRBD1 is a possible D gene (6 bases). Trimming removed 5 bases from V and 8 bases from J, with 12 bases in between. Germline CDR1 is MNHEY and CDR2 is SVGAGI. This CDR3 has 12 residues. CDR3 DNA: TGTGCCAGCAGTCAACAGGGTGGAGGCTACACCTTC. Encoded protein: CASSQQGGGYTF.

The chain combines TRBV4-1 with TRBJ2-5, with D perhaps matching TRBD1 (6 bases). CDR3 length: 15 amino acids. V was cut by 1 base and J by 3 bases, with 12 bases left in between. Germline CDR1 is MGHRA and CDR2 is YSYEKL. The CDR3 is CASSQGLQGKETQYF. The CDR3 coding sequence is TGCGCCAGCAGCCAAGGTCTGCAGGGGAAAGAGACCCAGTACTTC.

This chain joins TRBV29-1 and TRBJ2-1; TRBD2 matches at 7 bases. V trimming: 4 bases; J trimming: 2 bases; junction bases outside the gene matches: 2. The germline V gene has CDR1 SQVTM and CDR2 ANQGSEA. This CDR3 has 13 residues. CDR3 DNA sequence: TGCAGCGTTGTGAGCGGGACCTACAATGAGCAGTTCTTC. Amino acid sequence: CSVVSGTYNEQFF.

V and J are TRBV14 and TRBJ2-6, with D perhaps matching TRBD2 (6 bases). The CDR3 has 18 amino acids. Germline V gene lookup returns CDR1 SGHDN and CDR2 FVKESK. V dropped 3 bases and J dropped 0 bases, with 15 bases sitting between them. The CDR3 sequence is CASSQGAGSSSGANVLTF. Here the CDR3 DNA reads TGTGCCAGCAGCCAGGGTGCGGGGTCCAGCTCTGGGGCCAACGTCCTGACTTTC.

The chain has TRBV5-1 and TRBJ1-3; TRBD1 is a possible D gene (5 bases). Germline lookup yields CDR1 SGHRS and CDR2 YFSETQ. CDR3 length: 15 residues. V was trimmed by 4 bases and J by 0 bases, leaving 11 bases between them. CDR3 sequence (DNA): TGCGCCAGCAGCGGGGGACGGAACTCTGGAAACACCATATATTTT. It is translated as CASSGGRNSGNTIYF.

The rearrangement joins TRBV27 to TRBJ2-3; 10 bases line up with TRBD2. Germline V gene lookup returns CDR1 MNHEY and CDR2 SMNVEV (reference sequence). There are 15 residues in the CDR3. The J segment lost 2 bases and the V segment lost 6 bases, leaving 5 bases of the junction unmatched. The CDR3 DNA is TGTGCCAGCAGCCGCGGACTAGCGGACACAGATACGCAGTATTTT. Translated, it gives CASSRGLADTDTQYF.

The chain links TRBV20-1 to TRBJ1-5; D ambiguous. Trimming took 3 bases from V and 5 from J, leaving 11 bases between them. The germline gives CDR1 DFQATT, CDR2 SNEGSKA (reference sequence). This CDR3 is built from 13 residues. CDR3 sequence (DNA): TGCAGTGCTAGTAGGGATTCCGATCAGCCCCAGCATTTT. This sequence encodes CSASRDSDQPQHF.

The chain uses TRBV27 and TRBJ1-6; a possible D gene is TRBD1 (5 bases). This CDR3 contains 14 residues. Germline V gene data show CDR1 as MNHEY and CDR2 as SMNVEV (reference sequence). V was trimmed by 2 bases and J by 7 bases, leaving 9 bases between them. The CDR3 sequence is CASSLRPGNSPLHF. The DNA for the CDR3 is TGTGCCAGCAGTTTAAGGCCAGGGAATTCACCCCTCCACTTT.

The chain is built from TRBV9 and TRBJ2-2; 7 bases agree with TRBD1. Per germline, CDR1 SGDLS and CDR2 YYNGEE. This CDR3 contains 14 residues. V trimming: 4 bases; J trimming: 8 bases; junction bases outside the gene matches: 8. The CDR3 reads CASSPMPGGGELFF. CDR3 DNA: TGTGCCAGCAGCCCCATGCCAGGGGGTGGGGAGCTGTTTTTT.

This chain joins TRBV27 and TRBJ1-1; perhaps TRBD1 as D (5 bases). The CDR3 runs 15 residues. CDR1 is MNHEY, CDR2 SMNVEV, per germline (reference sequence). V lost 5 bases to trimming and J lost 0 bases, with 13 bases between them. CDR3 bases: TGTGCCAGCAGTACGGGACCGGATCTGAACACTGAAGCTTTCTTT. The encoded protein is CASSTGPDLNTEAFF.

V gene TRBV6-4 combines with J gene TRBJ1-5; D perhaps matches TRBD1 (5 bases). CDR3 length: 15 amino acids. Between the trimmed V and J ends, which lost 4 bases and 0 bases, there was a span of 10 bases. Germline-derived CDR1 and CDR2 are MRHNA and SNTAGT. CDR3 protein: CASSGTGDSNQPQHF. The CDR3 DNA follows: TGTGCCAGCAGTGGAACAGGAGATAGCAATCAGCCCCAGCATTTT.

V usage is TRBV7-8 and J usage is TRBJ2-3; 11 bases map to TRBD2. The V gene end was trimmed by 5 bases and the J gene end by 7 bases; junction bases not matched to a gene: 8. The CDR3 consists of 15 residues. Germline loops: CDR1 SGHVS, CDR2 FQNEAQ. The CDR3, as DNA: TGTGCCAGCAGCCTTAGCGGGGGGGGAGGAAATACGCAGTATTTT. Protein: CASSLSGGGGNTQYF.

The gene calls are TRBV2 and TRBJ1-2, with 9 bases fitting TRBD1. CDR3 size: 14 residues. Trimming cost V 1 base and J 8 bases; bases outside gene matches: 5. Germline loops: CDR1 SNHLY, CDR2 FYNNEI. For the CDR3, the DNA is TGTGCCAGCAGTGAAGTCGGGACAGGGAAAGGCTACACCTTC. Residues: CASSEVGTGKGYTF.

The chain joins TRBV30 to TRBJ2-3; possible D gene TRBD1, 5 bases. Germline V gene lookup returns CDR1 GTSNPN and CDR2 SVGIG (reference sequence). The CDR3 contains 12 residues. The ends were cut back, 4 bases at V and 4 bases at J, with 9 bases in the middle. In DNA form, the CDR3 reads TGTGCCTGGACAGGGTTTTCAGATACGCAGTATTTT. It encodes CAWTGFSDTQYF. Supplemented by reference TRBV30 and TRBJ2-3, the full variable domain reads SQTIHQWPATLVQPVGSPLSLECTVEGTSNPNLYWYRQAAGRGLQLLFYSVGIGQISSEVPQNLSASRPQDRQFILSSKKLLLSDSGFYLCAWTGFSDTQYFGPGTRLTVL.

This chain links TRBV6-5 with TRBJ1-2; D is undetermined. The CDR3 covers 15 residues. Germline-derived CDR1 and CDR2 are MNHEY and SVGAGI. Trimming removed 4 bases at V and 4 bases at J, with 16 bases between. The CDR3 nucleotides are TGTGCCAGCAGTTCTCAAGGGATTGCTGGCTATGGCTACACCTTC. Translation gives CASSSQGIAGYGYTF.

This clone has only one observation. The V gene is TRBV25-1, the J gene TRBJ2-1; no clear D gene. The CDR3 is 13 amino acids. In germline, CDR1 is MGHDK, CDR2 SYGVNS. V was clipped by 8 bases and J by 4 bases, with 12 bases between them. The CDR3 region is CASSGSWYNEQFF. CDR3 DNA sequence: TGTGCCAGCTCCGGCAGTTGGTACAATGAGCAGTTCTTC.

This chain connects TRBV5-1 to TRBJ2-5; no firm D call. Trimming left V 7 bases short and J 2 bases short, with 9 bases between. The CDR3 is 12 amino acids. Looked up from germline, CDR1 is SGHRS and CDR2 is YFSETQ. The CDR3 spells CASSKTQETQYF. The CDR3 DNA sequence: TGCGCCAGCTCCAAAACACAAGAGACCCAGTACTTC. The variable domain in full, completed from reference TRBV5-1 and TRBJ2-5, reads KAGVTQTPRYLIKTRGQQVTLSCSPISGHRSVSWYQQTPGQGLQFLFEYFSETQRNKGNFPGRFSGRQFSNSRSEMNVSTLELGDSALYLCASSKTQETQYFGPGTRLLVL.

The CDR3 sequence is CASSIDRDQPQHF. In DNA form, the CDR3 reads TGTGCCAGCAGTATCGACCGAGATCAGCCCCAGCATTTT. J is TRBJ1-5 and V is TRBV2; D is unclear. The CDR3 sequence is 13 residues long. V dropped 5 bases and J dropped 5 bases, with 10 bases sitting between them. CDR1 SNHLY and CDR2 FYNNEI come from the germline V gene.

V and J are TRBV5-1 and TRBJ2-2; D perhaps matches TRBD1 (6 bases). This CDR3 region has 14 residues. The ends were cut back, 2 bases at V and 7 bases at J, with 12 bases in the middle. Germline V CDR1 and CDR2: SGHRS, YFSETQ. Here the CDR3 DNA reads TGCGCCAGCAGCTTCGCAGGGGCAAACGGGGAGCTGTTTTTT. It translates to CASSFAGANGELFF.

V usage is TRBV4-1 and J usage is TRBJ2-5, with D possibly being TRBD2 (5 bases). The CDR3 covers 17 residues. The ends were cut back, 0 bases at V and 5 bases at J, with 19 bases in the middle. Germline-derived CDR1 and CDR2 are MGHRA and YSYEKL. In DNA, the CDR3 is TGCGCCAGCAGCCAAGAACCGTGGGAGCGCCCCTGGGAGACCCAGTACTTC. It codes for CASSQEPWERPWETQYF.

The rearrangement links TRBV3-1 (or the pseudogene TRBV3-2) to TRBJ2-6, with 9 bases that match TRBD1. J gave up 2 bases and V 4 bases, and 12 bases lay outside the gene matches. Germline CDR1 and CDR2: LGHDT and YNNKEL (reference sequence). This CDR3 is built from 19 residues. The CDR3 reads CASSPYRDRATTGANVLTF. For the CDR3, the DNA is TGTGCCAGCAGCCCATACCGGGACAGGGCCACTACTGGGGCCAACGTCCTGACTTTC.

V gene TRBV4-1 combines with J gene TRBJ1-6; TRBD1 matches 9 bases. With 1 base clipped from V and 7 bases from J, the junction kept 2 bases outside the gene matches. The germline V gene has CDR1 MGHRA and CDR2 YSYEKL. The CDR3 has 15 residues. The CDR3 here is CASSQGGTGNSPLHF. In DNA, the CDR3 is TGCGCCAGCAGCCAAGGCGGGACAGGGAATTCACCCCTCCACTTT.

The chain uses TRBV6-1 and TRBJ2-7; the match to TRBD2 covers 11 bases. The CDR3 has 15 residues. V dropped 6 bases and J dropped 4; count of bases not matched to a gene: 8. Germline V gives CDR1 MNHNS, CDR2 SASEGT. Written as DNA, the CDR3 is TGTGCCAGCAGCGACGGACTAGCGGGTTTATACGAGCAGTACTTC. Protein product: CASSDGLAGLYEQYF.

The chain couples TRBV5-1 to TRBJ2-5; no clear D gene. V gave up 0 bases and J gave up 4 bases, with 4 bases separating them. Germline CDR1 is SGHRS and CDR2 is YFSETQ. The CDR3 loop spans 12 amino acids. The CDR3 is CASSLEGETQYF. The CDR3 DNA is TGCGCCAGCAGCTTGGAGGGAGAGACCCAGTACTTC.

V gene TRBV2 combines with J gene TRBJ1-2; D ambiguous. Trimming cost V 6 bases and J 1 base, with 12 bases left between them. This CDR3 comprises 14 residues. The germline V gene has CDR1 SNHLY and CDR2 FYNNEI. CDR3 coding DNA: TGTGCCAGCAGCTCGAGGAAGGATAACTATGGCTACACCTTC. It translates to CASSSRKDNYGYTF.

This sequence joins TRBV2 and TRBJ2-2; 8 bases map to TRBD1. V shed 5 bases and J 5 bases; nucleotides not matched to a gene: 4. Per the germline V gene, CDR1 is SNHLY and CDR2 is FYNNEI. This CDR3 region has 14 residues. The CDR3 DNA is TGTGCCAGCAGTTCGACAGGGGCGACCGGGGAGCTGTTTTTT. Amino acid sequence: CASSSTGATGELFF. Drawing the rest from reference TRBV2 and TRBJ2-2, the complete variable domain is EPEVTQTPSHQVTQMGQEVILRCVPISNHLYFYWYRQILGQKVEFLVSFYNNEISEKSEIFDDQFSVERPDGSNFTLKIRSTKLEDSAMYFCASSSTGATGELFFGEGSRLTVL.